The clone carrying this T cell receptor (beta chain) has ten or more counts. Its antigen is still unknown. Germline CDR1 is SGHTA and CDR2 is FQGTGA. CDR3 size: 16 residues. V lost 5 bases to trimming and J lost 4 bases; unmatched junction nucleotides: 9. The data were obtained in a study of T cells in Graves' hyperthyroidism and ophthalmopathy. Findings and limits, study-wide: The blood repertoire included most of the expanded thyroid clonotypes above 0.001.

Amplified regions were TCR beta CDR3 sequences from RNA transcripts. HTBI primers were the set used in a first-round RT-PCR of the TCR CDR3. A single record per CDR3 protein comes from TCRdb applying MiXCR to the multiplex PCR reads. The sample consists of fewer than 250,000 distinct CDR3 sequences, 17% of them appearing once. Sequencing was done on a sample of blood. The chain links TRBV7-3 to TRBJ2-2, with 8 positions matching TRBD1. This receptor was taken from a man aged 45-65 years with Graves' hyperthyroidism. Here the CDR3 reads CASSLGQGSGTGELFF. The CDR3 DNA reads TGTGCCAGCAGCCTTGGACAGGGATCGGGCACCGGGGAGCTGTTTTTT.